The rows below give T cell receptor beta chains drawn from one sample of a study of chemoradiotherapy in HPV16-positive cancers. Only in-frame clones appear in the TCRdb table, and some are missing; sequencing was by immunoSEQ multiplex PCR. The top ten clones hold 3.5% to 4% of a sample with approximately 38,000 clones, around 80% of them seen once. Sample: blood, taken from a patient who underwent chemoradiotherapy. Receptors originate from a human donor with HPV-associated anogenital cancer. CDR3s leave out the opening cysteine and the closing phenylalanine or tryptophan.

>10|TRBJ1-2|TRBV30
AWSVQAYGYT
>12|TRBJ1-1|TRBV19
ASSIREVNTEAF
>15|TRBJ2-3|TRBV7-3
ASSTGLAGPTLGTQY
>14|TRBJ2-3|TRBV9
ASSVSLTGTTDTQY
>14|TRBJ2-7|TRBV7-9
ASSFTPDRRTYEQY
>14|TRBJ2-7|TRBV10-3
AISAQVGGGIYEQY
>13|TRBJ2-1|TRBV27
ASSFNRGRGNEQF
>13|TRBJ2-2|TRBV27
ASSLSGEYTGELF
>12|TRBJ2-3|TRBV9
ASSAGMGTDTQY
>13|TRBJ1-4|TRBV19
ASSRQGAVGEKLF
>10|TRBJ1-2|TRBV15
ATSRDHRGYT
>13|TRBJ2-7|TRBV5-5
ASSLGQLSSYEQY
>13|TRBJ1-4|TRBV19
ASSIGAQGNEKLF
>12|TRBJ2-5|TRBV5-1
ASSLSGTQETQY
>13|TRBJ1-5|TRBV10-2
ASSDEGLGNQPQH
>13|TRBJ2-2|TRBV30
AWRFGLGSTGELF
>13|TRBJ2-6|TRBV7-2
ASSLGGGGANVLT
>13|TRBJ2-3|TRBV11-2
ASSSGAGSGDTQY
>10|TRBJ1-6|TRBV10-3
ATGGDYSPLH
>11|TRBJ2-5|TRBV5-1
ALGKGEEETQY
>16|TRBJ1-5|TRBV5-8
ASSLVGTAGYSNQPQH
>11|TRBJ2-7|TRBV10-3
AIRSDDSYEQY
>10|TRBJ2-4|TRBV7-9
ASSPTRDIQY
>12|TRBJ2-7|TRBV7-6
ASSLAGRPYEQY
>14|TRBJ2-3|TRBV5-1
ASATGGGGPVDTQY
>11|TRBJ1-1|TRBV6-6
ASSGSSNTEAF
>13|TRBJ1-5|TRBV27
ASSLGGGSIQPQH
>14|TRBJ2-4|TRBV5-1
ASSRGDRRAKNIQY
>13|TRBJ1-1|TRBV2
ASRRQGTLNTEAF
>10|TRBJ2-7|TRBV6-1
ANGRDRYEQY
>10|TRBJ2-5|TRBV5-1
ASSLARETQY
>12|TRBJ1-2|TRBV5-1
ASSLTAPDYGYT
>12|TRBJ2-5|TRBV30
AWSLSGGPETQY
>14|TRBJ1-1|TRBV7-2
ASSLAGGRLNTEAF
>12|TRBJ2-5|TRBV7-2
ASNERGGRETQY
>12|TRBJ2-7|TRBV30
AWSKAAITYEQY
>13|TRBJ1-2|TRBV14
ASSLRDREYYGYT
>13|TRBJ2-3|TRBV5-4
ASSFTKPGPDTQY
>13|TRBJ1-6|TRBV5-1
ASGRAAGNNSPLH
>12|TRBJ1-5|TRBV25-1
ASSESRGNQPQH
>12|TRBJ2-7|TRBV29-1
SVGTSGGLYEQY
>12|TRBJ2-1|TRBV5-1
ASSLKGIHSEQF
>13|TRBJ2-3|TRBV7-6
ASSLIQGVWDTQY
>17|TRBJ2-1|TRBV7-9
ASSLGLGAYRDSYNEQF
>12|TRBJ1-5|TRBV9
ASSVGRGNQPQH
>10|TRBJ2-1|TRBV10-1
ASSEFGDEQF
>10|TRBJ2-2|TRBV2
ASNQGVGELF